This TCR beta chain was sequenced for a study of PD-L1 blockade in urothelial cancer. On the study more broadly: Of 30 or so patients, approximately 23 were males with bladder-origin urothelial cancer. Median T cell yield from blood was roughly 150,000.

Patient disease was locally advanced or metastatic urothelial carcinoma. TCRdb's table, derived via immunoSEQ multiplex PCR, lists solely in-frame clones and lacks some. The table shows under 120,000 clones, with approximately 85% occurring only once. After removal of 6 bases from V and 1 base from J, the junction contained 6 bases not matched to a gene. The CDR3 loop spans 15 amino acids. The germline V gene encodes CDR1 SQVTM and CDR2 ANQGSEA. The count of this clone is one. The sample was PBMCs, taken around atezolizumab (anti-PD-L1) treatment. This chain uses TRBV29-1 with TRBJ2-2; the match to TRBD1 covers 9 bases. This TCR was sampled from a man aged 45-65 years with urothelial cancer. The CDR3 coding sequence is TGCAGCGTCCAGAGACAGGGGGTGAACACCGGGGAGCTGTTTTTT. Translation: CSVQRQGVNTGELFF.